The rows below give T cell receptor beta chains drawn from one sample of a study of blood T cells in healthy people across ages. TCRdb itself ran the 5' RACE reads through MiXCR, one entry per CDR3 protein. The sample records roughly 1,100,000 distinct CDR3 sequences, roughly 24% being singletons. These data were also reused for a study on T cells of mothers and their children.

Sequenced material: blood. These receptors came from a girl aged 2-10 years in good health. CDR3s include the opening cysteine and the closing phenylalanine or tryptophan. Fields, in order: V gene, CDR3 protein.

>TRBV11-2
CASSLDPVTYEQYF
>TRBV6-2/TRBV6-3
CASSPPWEKLFF
>TRBV6-2/TRBV6-3
CATTTLQSYEQYF
>TRBV13
CASSLGPYKDEQYF
>TRBV20-1
CSATLPGLRGYTF
>TRBV7-2
CASTVTGDGNQPQHF
>TRBV5-6
CASSLAGSYNSPLHF
>TRBV12-3/TRBV12-4
CASSFRSPNEQFF
>TRBV7-9
CASSPTPGPLNTEAFF
>TRBV6-1
CASSESLNTEAFF